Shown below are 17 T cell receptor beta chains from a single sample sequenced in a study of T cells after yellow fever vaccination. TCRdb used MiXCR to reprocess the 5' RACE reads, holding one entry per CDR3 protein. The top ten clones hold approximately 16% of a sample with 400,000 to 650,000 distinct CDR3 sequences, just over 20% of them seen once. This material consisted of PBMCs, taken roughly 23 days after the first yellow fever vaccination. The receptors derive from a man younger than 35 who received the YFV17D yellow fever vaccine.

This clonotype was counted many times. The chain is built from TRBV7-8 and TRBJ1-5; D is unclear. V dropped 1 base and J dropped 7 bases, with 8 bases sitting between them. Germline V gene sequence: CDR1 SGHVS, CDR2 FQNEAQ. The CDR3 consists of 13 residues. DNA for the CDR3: TGTGCCAGCAGCTTAGTCGATTACCAGCCCCAGCATTTT. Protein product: CASSLVDYQPQHF.

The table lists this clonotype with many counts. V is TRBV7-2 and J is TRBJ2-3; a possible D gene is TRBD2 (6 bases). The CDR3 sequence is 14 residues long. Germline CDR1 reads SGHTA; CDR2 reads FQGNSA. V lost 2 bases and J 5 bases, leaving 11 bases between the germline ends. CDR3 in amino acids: CASSLLGSGDTQYF. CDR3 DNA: TGTGCCAGCAGCTTATTAGGTAGCGGAGATACGCAGTATTTT.

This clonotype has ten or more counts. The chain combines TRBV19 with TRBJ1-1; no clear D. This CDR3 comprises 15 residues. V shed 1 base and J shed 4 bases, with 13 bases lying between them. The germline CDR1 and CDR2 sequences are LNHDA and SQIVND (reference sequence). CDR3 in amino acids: CASSIVSPESTEAFF. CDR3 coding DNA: TGTGCCAGTAGTATAGTATCCCCGGAATCCACTGAAGCTTTCTTT.

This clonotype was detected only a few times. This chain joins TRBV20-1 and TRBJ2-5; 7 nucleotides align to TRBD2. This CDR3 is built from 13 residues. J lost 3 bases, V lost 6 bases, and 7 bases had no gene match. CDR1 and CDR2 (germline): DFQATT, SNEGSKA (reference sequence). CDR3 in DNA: TGCAGTGCCGCCGGGACTATTAAAGAGACCCAGTACTTC. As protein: CSAAGTIKETQYF.

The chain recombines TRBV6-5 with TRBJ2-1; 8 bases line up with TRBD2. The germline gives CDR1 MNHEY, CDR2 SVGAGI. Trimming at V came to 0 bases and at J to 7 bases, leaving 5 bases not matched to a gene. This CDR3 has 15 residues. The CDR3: CASSYSSGGGNEQFF. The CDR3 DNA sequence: TGTGCCAGCAGTTACTCGTCCGGGGGGGGTAATGAGCAGTTCTTC.

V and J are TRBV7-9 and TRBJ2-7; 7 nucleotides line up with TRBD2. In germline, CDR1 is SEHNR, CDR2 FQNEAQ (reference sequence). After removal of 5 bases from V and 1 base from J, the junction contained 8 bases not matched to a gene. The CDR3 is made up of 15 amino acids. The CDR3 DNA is TGTGCCAGCAGCACCGCGTGGGGGGGATCCTACGAGCAGTACTTC. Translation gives CASSTAWGGSYEQYF.

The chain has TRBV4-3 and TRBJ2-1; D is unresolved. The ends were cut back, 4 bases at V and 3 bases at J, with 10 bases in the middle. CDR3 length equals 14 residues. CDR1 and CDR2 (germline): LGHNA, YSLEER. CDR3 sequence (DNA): TGCGCCAGCAGCCCCCGCGATCTCTACAATGAGCAGTTCTTC. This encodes CASSPRDLYNEQFF.

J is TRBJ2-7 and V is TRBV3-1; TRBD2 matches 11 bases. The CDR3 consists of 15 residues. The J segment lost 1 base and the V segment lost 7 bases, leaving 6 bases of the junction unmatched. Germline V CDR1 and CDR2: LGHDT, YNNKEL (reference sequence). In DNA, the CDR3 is TGTGCCAGCACCCCCTCTAGCGGGGGGTCCTACGAGCAGTACTTC. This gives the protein CASTPSSGGSYEQYF.

The CDR3 region is CASSQNSEQYF. The DNA for the CDR3 is TGTGCCAGCAGCCAGAACTCCGAGCAGTACTTC. V usage is TRBV3-1 and J usage is TRBJ2-7; unclear D gene. The CDR3 sequence is 11 residues long. V lost 3 bases, J lost 6 bases, and 6 bases lay in between. The V gene's germline CDR1 is LGHDT and CDR2 YNNKEL (reference sequence).

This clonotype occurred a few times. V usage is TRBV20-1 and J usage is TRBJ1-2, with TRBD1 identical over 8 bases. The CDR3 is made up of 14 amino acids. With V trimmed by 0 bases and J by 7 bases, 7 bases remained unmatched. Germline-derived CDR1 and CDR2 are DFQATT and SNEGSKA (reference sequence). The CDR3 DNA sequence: TGCAGTGCTAGAGAGACCGACAGGGGCTTTGGCTACACCTTC. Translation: CSARETDRGFGYTF.

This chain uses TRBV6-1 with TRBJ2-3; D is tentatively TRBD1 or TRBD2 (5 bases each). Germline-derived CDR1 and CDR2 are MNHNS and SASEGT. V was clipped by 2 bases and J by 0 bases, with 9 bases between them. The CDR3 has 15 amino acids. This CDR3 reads CASSENGGSTDTQYF. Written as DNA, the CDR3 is TGTGCCAGCAGTGAAAATGGGGGAAGCACAGATACGCAGTATTTT.

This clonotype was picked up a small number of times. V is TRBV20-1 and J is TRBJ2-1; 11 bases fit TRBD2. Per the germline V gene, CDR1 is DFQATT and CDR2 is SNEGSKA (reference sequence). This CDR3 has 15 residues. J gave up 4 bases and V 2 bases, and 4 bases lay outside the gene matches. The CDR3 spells CSARFRTSGYNEQFF. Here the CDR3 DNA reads TGCAGTGCTAGATTTCGGACTAGCGGGTACAATGAGCAGTTCTTC.

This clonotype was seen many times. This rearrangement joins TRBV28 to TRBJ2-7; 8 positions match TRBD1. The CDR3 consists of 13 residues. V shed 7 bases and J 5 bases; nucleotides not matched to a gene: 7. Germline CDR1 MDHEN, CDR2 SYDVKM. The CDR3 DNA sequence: TGTGCCAGCATAGGACAGGGCGGCCACGAGCAGTACGTC. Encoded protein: CASIGQGGHEQYV.

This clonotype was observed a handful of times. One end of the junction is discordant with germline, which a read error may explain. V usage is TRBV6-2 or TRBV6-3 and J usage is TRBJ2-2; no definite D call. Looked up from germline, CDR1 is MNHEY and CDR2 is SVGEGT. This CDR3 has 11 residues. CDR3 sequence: CASNYYGELFF. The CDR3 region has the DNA TGTGCCAGCAATTACTACGGGGAGCTGTTTTTT.

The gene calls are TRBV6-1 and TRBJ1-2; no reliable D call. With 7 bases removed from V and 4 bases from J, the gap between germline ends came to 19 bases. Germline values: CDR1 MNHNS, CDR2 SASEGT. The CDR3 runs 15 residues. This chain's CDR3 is CASTHTAGVGYGYTF. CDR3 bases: TGTGCCAGCACTCACACGGCCGGGGTCGGCTATGGCTACACCTTC.

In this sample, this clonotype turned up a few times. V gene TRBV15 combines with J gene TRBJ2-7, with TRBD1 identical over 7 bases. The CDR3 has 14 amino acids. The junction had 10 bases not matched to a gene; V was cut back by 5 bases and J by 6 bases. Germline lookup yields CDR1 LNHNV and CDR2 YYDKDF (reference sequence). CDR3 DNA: TGTGCCACCAGCCGGGGACAGCTATTTCGCGAGCAGTACTTC. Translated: CATSRGQLFREQYF. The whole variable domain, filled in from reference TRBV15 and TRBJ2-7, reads DAMVIQNPRYQVTQFGKPVTLSCSQTLNHNVMYWYQQKSSQAPKLLFHYYDKDFNNEADTPDNFQSRRPNTSFCFLDIRSPGLGDTAMYLCATSRGQLFREQYFGPGTRLTVT.

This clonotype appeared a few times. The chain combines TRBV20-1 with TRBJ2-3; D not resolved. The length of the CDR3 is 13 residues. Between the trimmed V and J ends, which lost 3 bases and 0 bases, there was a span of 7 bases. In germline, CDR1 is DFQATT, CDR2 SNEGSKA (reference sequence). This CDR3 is CSASHPSTDTQYF. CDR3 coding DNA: TGCAGTGCTAGCCACCCTAGCACAGATACGCAGTATTTT.